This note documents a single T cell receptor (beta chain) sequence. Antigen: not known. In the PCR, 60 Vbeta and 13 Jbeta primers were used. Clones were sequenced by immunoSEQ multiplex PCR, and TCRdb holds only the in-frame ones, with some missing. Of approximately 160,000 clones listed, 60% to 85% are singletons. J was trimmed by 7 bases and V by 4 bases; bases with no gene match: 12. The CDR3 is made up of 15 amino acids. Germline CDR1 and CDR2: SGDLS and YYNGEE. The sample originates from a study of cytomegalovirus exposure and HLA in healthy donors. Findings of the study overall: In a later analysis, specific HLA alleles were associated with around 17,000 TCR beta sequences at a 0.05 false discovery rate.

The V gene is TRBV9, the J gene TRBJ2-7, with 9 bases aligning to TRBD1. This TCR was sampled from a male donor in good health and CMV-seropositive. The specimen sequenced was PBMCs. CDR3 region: CASSSGQGPLQEQYF. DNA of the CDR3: TGTGCCAGCAGCAGCGGACAGGGGCCATTGCAGGAGCAGTACTTC.